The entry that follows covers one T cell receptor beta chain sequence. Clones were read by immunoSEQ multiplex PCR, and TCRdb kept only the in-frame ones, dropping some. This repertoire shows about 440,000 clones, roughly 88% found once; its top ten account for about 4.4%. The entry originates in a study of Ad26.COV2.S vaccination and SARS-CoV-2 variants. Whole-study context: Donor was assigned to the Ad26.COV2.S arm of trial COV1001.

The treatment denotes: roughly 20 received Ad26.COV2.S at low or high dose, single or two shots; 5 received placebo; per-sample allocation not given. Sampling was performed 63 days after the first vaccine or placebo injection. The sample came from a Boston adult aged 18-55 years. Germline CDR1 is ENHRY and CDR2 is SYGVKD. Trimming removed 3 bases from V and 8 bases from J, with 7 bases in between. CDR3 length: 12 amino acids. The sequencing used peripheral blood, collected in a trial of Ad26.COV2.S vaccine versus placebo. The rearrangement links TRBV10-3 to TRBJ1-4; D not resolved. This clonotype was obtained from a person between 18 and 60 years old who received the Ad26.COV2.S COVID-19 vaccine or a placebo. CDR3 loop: CAISERPEKLFF. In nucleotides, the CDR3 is TGTGCCATCAGTGAAAGGCCCGAAAAACTGTTTTTT.